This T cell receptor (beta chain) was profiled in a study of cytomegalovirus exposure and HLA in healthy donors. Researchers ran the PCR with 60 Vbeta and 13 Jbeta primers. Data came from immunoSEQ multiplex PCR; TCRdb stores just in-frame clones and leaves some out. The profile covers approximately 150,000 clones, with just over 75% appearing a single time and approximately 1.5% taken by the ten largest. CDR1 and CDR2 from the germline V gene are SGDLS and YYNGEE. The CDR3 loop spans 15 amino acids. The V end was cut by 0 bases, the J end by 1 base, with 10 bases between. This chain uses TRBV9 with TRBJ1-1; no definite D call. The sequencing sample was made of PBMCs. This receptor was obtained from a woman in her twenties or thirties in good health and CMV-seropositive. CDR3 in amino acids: CASSVVEGGNTEAFF. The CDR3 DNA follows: TGTGCCAGCAGCGTAGTAGAAGGCGGGAACACTGAAGCTTTCTTT.